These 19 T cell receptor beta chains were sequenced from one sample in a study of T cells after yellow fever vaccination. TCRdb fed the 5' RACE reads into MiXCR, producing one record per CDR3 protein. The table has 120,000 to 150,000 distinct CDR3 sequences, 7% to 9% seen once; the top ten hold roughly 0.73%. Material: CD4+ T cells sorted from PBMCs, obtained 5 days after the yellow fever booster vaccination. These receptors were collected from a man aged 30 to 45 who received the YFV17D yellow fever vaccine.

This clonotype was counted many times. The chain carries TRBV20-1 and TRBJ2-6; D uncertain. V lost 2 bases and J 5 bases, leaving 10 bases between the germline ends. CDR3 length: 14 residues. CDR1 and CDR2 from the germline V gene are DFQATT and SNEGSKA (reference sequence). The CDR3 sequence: CSARPPKRANVLTF. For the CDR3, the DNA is TGCAGTGCTAGACCCCCTAAGAGGGCCAACGTCCTGACTTTC.

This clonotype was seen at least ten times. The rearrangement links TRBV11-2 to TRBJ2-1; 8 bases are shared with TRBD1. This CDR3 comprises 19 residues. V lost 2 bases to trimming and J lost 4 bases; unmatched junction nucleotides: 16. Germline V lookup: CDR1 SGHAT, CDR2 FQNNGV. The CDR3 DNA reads TGTGCCAGCAGCTTATATGGCCGGACAGGGCGCTCAAGATACAATGAGCAGTTCTTC. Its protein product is CASSLYGRTGRSRYNEQFF.

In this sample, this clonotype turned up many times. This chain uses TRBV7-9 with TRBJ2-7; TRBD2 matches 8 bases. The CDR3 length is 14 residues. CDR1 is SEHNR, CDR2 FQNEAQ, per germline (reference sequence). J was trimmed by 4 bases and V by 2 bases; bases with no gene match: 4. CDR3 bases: TGTGCCAGCAGCTTAATGGGACTAGGATACGAGCAGTACTTC. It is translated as CASSLMGLGYEQYF. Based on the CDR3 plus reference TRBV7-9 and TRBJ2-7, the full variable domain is DTGVSQNPRHKITKRGQNVTFRCDPISEHNRLYWYRQTLGQGPEFLTYFQNEAQLEKSRLLSDRFSAERPKGSFSTLEIQRTEQGDSAMYLCASSLMGLGYEQYFGPGTRLTVT.

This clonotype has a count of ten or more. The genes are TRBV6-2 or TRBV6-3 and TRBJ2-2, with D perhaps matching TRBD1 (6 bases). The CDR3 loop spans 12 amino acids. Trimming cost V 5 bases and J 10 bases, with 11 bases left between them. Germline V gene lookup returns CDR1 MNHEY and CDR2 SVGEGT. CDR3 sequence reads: CASSKGTPELFF. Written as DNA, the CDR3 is TGTGCCAGCAGTAAGGGGACACCGGAGCTGTTTTTT.

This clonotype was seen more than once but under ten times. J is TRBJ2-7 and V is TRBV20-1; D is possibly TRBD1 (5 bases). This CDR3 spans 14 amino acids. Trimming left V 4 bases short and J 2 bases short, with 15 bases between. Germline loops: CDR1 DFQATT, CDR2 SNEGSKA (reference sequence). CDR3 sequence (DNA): TGCAGTGCTACTCACAGGCGATCAACCTACGAGCAGTACTTC. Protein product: CSATHRRSTYEQYF.

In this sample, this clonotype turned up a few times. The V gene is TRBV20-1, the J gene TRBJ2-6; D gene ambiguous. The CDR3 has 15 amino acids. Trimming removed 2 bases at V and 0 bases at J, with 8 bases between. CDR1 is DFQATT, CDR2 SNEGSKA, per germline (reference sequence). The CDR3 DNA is TGCAGTGCTAGACATGCTAGCTCTGGGGCCAACGTCCTGACTTTC. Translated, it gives CSARHASSGANVLTF.

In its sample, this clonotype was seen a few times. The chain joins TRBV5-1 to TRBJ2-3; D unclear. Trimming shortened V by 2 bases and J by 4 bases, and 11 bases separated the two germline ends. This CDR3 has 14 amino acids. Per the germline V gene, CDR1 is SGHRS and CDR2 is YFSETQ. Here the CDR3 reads CASSFPSNSDTQYF. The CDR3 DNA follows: TGCGCCAGCAGCTTCCCCTCAAATTCAGATACGCAGTATTTT.

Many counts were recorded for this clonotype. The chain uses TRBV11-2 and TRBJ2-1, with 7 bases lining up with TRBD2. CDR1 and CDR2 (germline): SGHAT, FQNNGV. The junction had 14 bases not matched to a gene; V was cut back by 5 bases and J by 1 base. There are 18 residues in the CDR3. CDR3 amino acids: CASSLRPGLGRSYNEQFF. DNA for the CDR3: TGTGCCAGCAGCCTAAGACCCGGACTAGGCCGGTCCTACAATGAGCAGTTCTTC.

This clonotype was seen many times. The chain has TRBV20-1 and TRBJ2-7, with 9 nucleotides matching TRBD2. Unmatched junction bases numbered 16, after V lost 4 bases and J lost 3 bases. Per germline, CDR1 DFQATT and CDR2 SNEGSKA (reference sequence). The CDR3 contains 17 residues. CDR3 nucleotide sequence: TGCAGTGCTACCGAAGCGGGAGGTTATTTCCAGATCTACGAGCAGTACTTC. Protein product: CSATEAGGYFQIYEQYF.

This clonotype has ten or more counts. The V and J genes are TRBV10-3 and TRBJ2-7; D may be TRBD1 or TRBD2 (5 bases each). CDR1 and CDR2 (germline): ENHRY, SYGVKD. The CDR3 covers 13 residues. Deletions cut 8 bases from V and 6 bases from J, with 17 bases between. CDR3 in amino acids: CAISGATGLEQYF. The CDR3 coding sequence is TGTGCCATCTCGGGTGCTACGGGGCTCGAGCAGTACTTC.

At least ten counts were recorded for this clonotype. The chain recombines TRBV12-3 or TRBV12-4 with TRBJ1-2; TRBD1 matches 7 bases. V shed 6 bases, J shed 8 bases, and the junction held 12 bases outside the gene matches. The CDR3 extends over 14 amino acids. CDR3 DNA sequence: TGTGCCAGCAGCCTCTTCGGGACAGCTCGGGGCTACACCTTC. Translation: CASSLFGTARGYTF.

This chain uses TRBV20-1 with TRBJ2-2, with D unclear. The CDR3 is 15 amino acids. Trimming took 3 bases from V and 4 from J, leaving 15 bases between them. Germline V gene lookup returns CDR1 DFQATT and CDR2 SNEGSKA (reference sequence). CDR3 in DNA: TGCAGTGCTAGGCCCGGACGGAAACCCACCGGGGAGCTGTTTTTT. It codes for CSARPGRKPTGELFF.

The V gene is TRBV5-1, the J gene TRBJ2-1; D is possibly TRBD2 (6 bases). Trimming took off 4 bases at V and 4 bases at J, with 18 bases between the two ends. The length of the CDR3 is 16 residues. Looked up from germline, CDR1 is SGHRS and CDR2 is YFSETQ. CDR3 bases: TGCGCCAGCAGCCTCACTAGCCCCCCTGTATACAATGAGCAGTTCTTC. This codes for CASSLTSPPVYNEQFF.

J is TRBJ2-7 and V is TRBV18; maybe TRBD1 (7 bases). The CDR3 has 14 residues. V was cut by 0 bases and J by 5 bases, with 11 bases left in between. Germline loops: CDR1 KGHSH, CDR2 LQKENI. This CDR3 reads CASSPPARGDEQYF. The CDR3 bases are TGTGCCAGCTCACCACCTGCCAGGGGGGACGAGCAGTACTTC.

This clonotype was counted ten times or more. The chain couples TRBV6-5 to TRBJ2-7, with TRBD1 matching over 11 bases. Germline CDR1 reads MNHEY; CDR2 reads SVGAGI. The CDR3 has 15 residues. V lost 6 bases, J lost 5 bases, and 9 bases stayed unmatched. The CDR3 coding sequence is TGTGCCAGCAGCTTCAACCGGGACAGGGGGGACGAGCAGTACTTC. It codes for CASSFNRDRGDEQYF.

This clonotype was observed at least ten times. Here the CDR3 reads CASSRSGSGSTDTQYF. The CDR3 coding sequence is TGTGCCAGCAGCCGGAGTGGGAGCGGTAGCACAGATACGCAGTATTTT. This chain connects TRBV3-1 to TRBJ2-3, with a weak D call TRBD2 (5 bases). The CDR3 totals 16 residues. Germline CDR1 is LGHDT and CDR2 is YNNKEL (reference sequence). V lost 4 bases and J 0 bases, leaving 14 bases between the germline ends.

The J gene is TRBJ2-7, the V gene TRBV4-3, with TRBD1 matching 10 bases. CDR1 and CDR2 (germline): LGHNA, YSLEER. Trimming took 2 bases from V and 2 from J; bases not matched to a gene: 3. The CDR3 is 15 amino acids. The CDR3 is CASSQSGTGAYEQYF. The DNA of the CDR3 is TGCGCCAGCAGCCAATCCGGGACAGGGGCCTACGAGCAGTACTTC.

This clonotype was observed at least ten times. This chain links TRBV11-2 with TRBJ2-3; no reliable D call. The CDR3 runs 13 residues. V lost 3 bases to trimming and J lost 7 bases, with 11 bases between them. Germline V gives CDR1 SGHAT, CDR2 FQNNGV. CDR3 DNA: TGTGCCAGCAGCTTTCAGCGTCGTAATACGCAGTATTTT. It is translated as CASSFQRRNTQYF.

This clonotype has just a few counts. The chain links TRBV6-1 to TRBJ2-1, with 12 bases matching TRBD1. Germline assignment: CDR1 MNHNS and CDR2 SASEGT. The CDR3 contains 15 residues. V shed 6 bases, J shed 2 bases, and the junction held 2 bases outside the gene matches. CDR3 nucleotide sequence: TGTGCCAGCAGGGGGACAGGGGGCCCCTACAATGAGCAGTTCTTC. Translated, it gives CASRGTGGPYNEQFF.